This T cell receptor beta chain was profiled in a study of blood T cell repertoires in COVID-19. The overall study: Sources were T cells, B-cell-depleted T cells, or PBMCs; the material itself was cDNA or gDNA.

Original data processing: From reference gene primer amplification, estimates of nucleated cell counts were derived. The method was immunoSEQ multiplex PCR; TCRdb's version includes in-frame clones alone and lacks a portion of them. V, J and clone size reflect that table, while D and trimming were determined from the DNA. The data contain approximately 170,000 clones, over 85% of them seen just once; the ten biggest clones take up 18%. Germline V gene data show CDR1 as WNHNN and CDR2 as SYGVQD (reference sequence). Trimming pared 0 bases from V and 8 bases from J, leaving 13 bases between. The CDR3 has 14 amino acids.

Specimen: peripheral blood. This clonotype was sampled from a man between 60 and 70 years old with active or convalescent COVID-19. The chain recombines TRBV10-1 with TRBJ1-2, with no clear D. This chain's CDR3 is CASSESERHGGYTF. CDR3 sequence (DNA): TGCGCCAGCAGTGAGTCGGAGAGGCACGGAGGCTACACCTTC.